Detailed here is one TCR beta chain. The data were obtained in a study of blood T cell repertoires in COVID-19. The germline V and J ends were trimmed by 6 bases and 5 bases, with 10 bases remaining between them. The CDR3 runs to 13 residues. Germline V gene lookup returns CDR1 MNHEY and CDR2 SMNVEV (reference sequence). The method was immunoSEQ multiplex PCR; TCRdb's version includes in-frame clones alone and lacks a portion of them. The table has 74,000 or so clones, 85% to 90% seen once; the top ten hold 2.5% to 3%. This TCR was recovered from a man aged 45-65 years with acute or convalescent COVID-19. The sample comprised peripheral blood. The chain recombines TRBV27 with TRBJ2-2; D perhaps matches TRBD2 (6 bases). The CDR3 is CASRTGGTGELFF. CDR3 DNA: TGTGCCAGCAGAACTGGGGGGACCGGGGAGCTGTTTTTT.